The 13 T cell receptor beta chains below were found in one sample sequenced in a study of OX40 agonist ivuxolimab in advanced cancers. Only in-frame clones appear in the TCRdb table, and some are missing; sequencing was by immunoSEQ multiplex PCR. The sample contains 44,000 or so clones, roughly 91% of which appear only once. The sequenced sample was CD4+ or CD8+ T cells sorted from blood, obtained in a trial of the OX40 agonist ivuxolimab. The receptors shown here come from an adult with an advanced solid tumor such as melanoma, head and neck, liver or kidney cancer.

The J gene is TRBJ2-2, the V gene TRBV21-1; the table's D call TRBD1 went unverified against the DNA. TRBV21-1 is classified as a pseudogene. This CDR3 contains 17 residues. The CDR3 protein is CASSKVLPGGTPGELFF. In DNA, the CDR3 is TGTGCCAGCAGCAAAGTTTTGCCAGGGGGCACCCCCGGGGAGCTGTTTTTT.

The chain carries TRBV9 and TRBJ2-1; D possibly corresponds to TRBD1 (5 bases). The germline V and J ends were trimmed by 3 bases and 0 bases, with 10 bases remaining between them. Germline CDR1 is SGDLS and CDR2 is YYNGEE. The CDR3 has 15 residues. CDR3 protein: CASSATAHSYNEQFF. The CDR3 DNA is TGTGCCAGCAGCGCGACAGCTCACTCCTACAATGAGCAGTTCTTC.

The V call is TRBV5-1, the J call TRBJ2-5; unclear D gene. Germline CDR1 SGHRS, CDR2 YFSETQ. Trimming cost V 2 bases and J 2 bases, with 16 bases left between them. CDR3 length equals 16 residues. CDR3 protein: CASSLEPQERQETQYF. DNA of the CDR3: TGCGCCAGCAGCTTAGAACCACAAGAACGACAAGAGACCCAGTACTTC.

This sequence joins TRBV27 and TRBJ1-5; tentative D call: TRBD1 (5 bases). The length of the CDR3 is 14 residues. V shed 7 bases and J shed 5 bases, with 15 bases lying between them. Germline assignment: CDR1 MNHEY and CDR2 SMNVEV (reference sequence). The CDR3 sequence is CASKVGRGHQPQHF. In DNA, the CDR3 is TGTGCCAGCAAGGTTGGGAGGGGACATCAGCCCCAGCATTTT.

V usage is TRBV5-6 and J usage is TRBJ2-3, with TRBD2 identical over 7 bases. The CDR3 loop spans 13 amino acids. V shed 0 bases and J 6 bases; nucleotides not matched to a gene: 1. The germline gives CDR1 SGHDT, CDR2 YYEEEE. The CDR3 is CASSLAGGDTQYF. CDR3 sequence (DNA): TGTGCCAGCAGCTTGGCCGGGGGGGATACGCAGTATTTT. Complete variable domain (other parts from reference TRBV5-6 and TRBJ2-3): DAGVTQSPTHLIKTRGQQVTLRCSPKSGHDTVSWYQQALGQGPQFIFQYYEEEERQRGNFPDRFSGHQFPNYSSELNVNALLLGDSALYLCASSLAGGDTQYFGPGTRLTVL.

The genes are TRBV7-9 and TRBJ2-1; the D gene is possibly TRBD2 (5 bases). The V end lost 1 base, the J end lost 0 bases, and 7 bases lay between the germline ends. In germline, CDR1 is SEHNR, CDR2 FQNEAQ (reference sequence). The CDR3 sequence is 15 residues long. The CDR3 DNA follows: TGTGCCAGCAGCTTAGACCGGGGCTCCTACAATGAGCAGTTCTTC. It encodes CASSLDRGSYNEQFF.

The chain uses TRBV6-1 and TRBJ2-2; D is ambiguous. Looked up from germline, CDR1 is MNHNS and CDR2 is SASEGT. The CDR3 extends over 13 amino acids. V dropped 6 bases and J dropped 5 bases, with 10 bases sitting between them. The CDR3 DNA reads as TGTGCCAGCAGGGTACAAGGTACCGGGGAGCTGTTTTTT. As protein: CASRVQGTGELFF.

The chain links TRBV19 to TRBJ2-1; no definite D call. The CDR3 extends over 12 amino acids. Trimming cost V 8 bases and J 8 bases, with 13 bases left between them. The V gene's germline CDR1 is LNHDA and CDR2 SQIVND (reference sequence). Written as DNA, the CDR3 is TGTGCCAGTTCGAATGCGGCCTATGAGCAGTTCTTC. Its translation is CASSNAAYEQFF.

By its share, this clone is medium-sized. The rearrangement joins TRBV4-1 to TRBJ1-2; D gene uncertain. The CDR3 loop spans 13 amino acids. Germline V lookup: CDR1 MGHRA, CDR2 YSYEKL. Trimming took 1 base from V and 7 from J, leaving 10 bases between them. The CDR3 here is CASSQVPTSGYTF. The CDR3 DNA follows: TGCGCCAGCAGCCAAGTCCCGACCAGTGGCTACACCTTC.

The rearrangement links TRBV9 to TRBJ2-1; tentatively, D is TRBD2 (6 bases). V was shortened by 1 base and J by 0 bases, with 14 bases between the two germline ends. The CDR3 runs 17 residues. The germline V gene has CDR1 SGDLS and CDR2 YYNGEE. CDR3 protein: CASSVNVVGSSYNEQFF. The DNA for the CDR3 is TGTGCCAGCAGCGTAAATGTCGTCGGGAGCTCCTACAATGAGCAGTTCTTC.

V gene TRBV6-6 combines with J gene TRBJ1-5, with unresolved D. Deletions cut 2 bases from V and 2 bases from J, with 13 bases between. The length of the CDR3 is 16 residues. The V gene's germline CDR1 is MNHNY and CDR2 SVGAGI (reference sequence). This CDR3 is CASSYASPGGNQPQHF. CDR3 nucleotides: TGTGCCAGCAGTTACGCTTCGCCTGGGGGCAATCAGCCCCAGCATTTT.

The chain links TRBV6-5 to TRBJ1-2, with unresolved D. Germline assignment: CDR1 MNHEY and CDR2 SVGAGI. Trimming left V 10 bases short and J 4 bases short, with 10 bases between. The CDR3 length is 11 residues. The CDR3 nucleotides read TGTGCCACCACGGACCTCTATGGCTACACCTTC. Its protein product is CATTDLYGYTF.

The V and J genes are TRBV28 and TRBJ1-5; D possibly corresponds to TRBD1 (5 bases). Germline loops: CDR1 MDHEN, CDR2 SYDVKM. V lost 5 bases and J lost 0, with 11 bases in between. The CDR3 sequence is 15 residues long. CDR3 loop: CASSPQGYSNQPQHF. CDR3 in DNA: TGTGCCAGCAGTCCTCAGGGTTATAGCAATCAGCCCCAGCATTTT.